The following is a T cell receptor beta chain sequence with its context. What it binds is unknown. Sampled 1 year posttransplant, controls received myeloablative marrow transplants, methotrexate and a calcineurin inhibitor. Sequenced by immunoSEQ multiplex PCR; TCRdb stores in-frame clones only, minus some. The sample holds roughly 19,000 clones, approximately 92% seen once. This record belongs to a study of T cells after posttransplantation cyclophosphamide. General study results and limits: Recipient CMV seropositivity and CMV reactivation strongly tracked TRB clonality. Later post-transplant blood repertoires were often dominated by donor CD8+ memory clones. Blood and skin or GI T cell repertoires showed limited TRB overlap.

This receptor was obtained from a female patient aged 30 to 40 who received an allogeneic stem cell transplant from an unrelated donor, was CMV-positive, and had acute and chronic GVHD. Some T cells may be the graft donor's. The sample consisted of PBMCs, taken around 380 days after allogeneic stem cell transplant with calcineurin inhibitor and methotrexate.

CDR3 sequence reads: CASRARAGGLHSGELFF. CDR3 nucleotide sequence: TGTGCCAGCAGAGCAAGGGCGGGAGGGCTCCACTCCGGGGAGCTGTTTTTT. The rearrangement uses TRBV6-4 and TRBJ2-2; 9 bases are a match to TRBD2. Germline V CDR1 and CDR2: MRHNA, SNTAGT. CDR3 size: 17 residues. The trim removed 6 bases at V and 6 bases at J, leaving 14 bases unmatched.